Following are 2 T cell receptor beta chains from one sample sequenced in a study of T cells expressing NK-cell markers. No DNA is given; TCRdb re-called the 5' RACE reads and lists each CDR3 protein once. Its listing shows 200,000 to 300,000 distinct CDR3 sequences. The sample consisted of blood T cells: a sorted CD56 or NKG2C T cell subset, CD4+ or CD8+ T cells, or bulk PBMC T cells (not recorded which). The receptors originated from a man aged 18-30 years in good health.

The chain joins TRBV12-3 or TRBV12-4 to TRBJ1-6; TCRdb indicates TRBD1, and absent DNA this call remains unverified. The CDR3 loop spans 15 amino acids. CDR3 amino acids: CASSPESSYNSPLHF.

V is TRBV5-6 and J is TRBJ2-1; TCRdb's assignment of TRBD1 cannot be checked, as there is no DNA. The CDR3 covers 16 residues. Germline CDR1 SGHDT, CDR2 YYEEEE. CDR3 sequence reads: CASSFAGTALYNEQFF. The complete variable domain, with remaining parts taken from reference TRBV5-6 and TRBJ2-1, reads DAGVTQSPTHLIKTRGQQVTLRCSPKSGHDTVSWYQQALGQGPQFIFQYYEEEERQRGNFPDRFSGHQFPNYSSELNVNALLLGDSALYLCASSFAGTALYNEQFFGPGTRLTVL.